Listed here is a single T cell receptor (beta chain). This specimen comes from a study of shared clonotypes between healthy human individuals. Study-wide background: Used for every donor were three CD4 naive, three CD4 memory, two CD8 naive and one CD8 memory plate.

V was pared by 5 bases and J by 4 bases, with 7 bases between. There are 11 residues in the CDR3. Per germline, CDR1 GTSNPN and CDR2 SVGIG (reference sequence). Splitting of CD4+ cells produced CD45RA+ naive and CD45RA-negative memory subsets. Execution of the assay was at deep level. Every subset had its genomic DNA shared out evenly among several immunoSEQ plates. Libraries were prepared by immunoSEQ multiplex PCR; TCRdb keeps only in-frame clonotypes and omits some of them. The data show about 1,500,000 clones, with roughly 96% seen just once and 1.2% held by the top ten. The specimen was naive CD4+ T cells sorted from blood. This sample's subset: CD45RA+ positively selected. V gene TRBV30 combines with J gene TRBJ2-3, with D hard to call. This TCR came from a man under 40 in good health. CDR3 protein: CAWGTADTQYF. Here the CDR3 DNA reads TGTGCCTGGGGAACAGCAGATACGCAGTATTTT.